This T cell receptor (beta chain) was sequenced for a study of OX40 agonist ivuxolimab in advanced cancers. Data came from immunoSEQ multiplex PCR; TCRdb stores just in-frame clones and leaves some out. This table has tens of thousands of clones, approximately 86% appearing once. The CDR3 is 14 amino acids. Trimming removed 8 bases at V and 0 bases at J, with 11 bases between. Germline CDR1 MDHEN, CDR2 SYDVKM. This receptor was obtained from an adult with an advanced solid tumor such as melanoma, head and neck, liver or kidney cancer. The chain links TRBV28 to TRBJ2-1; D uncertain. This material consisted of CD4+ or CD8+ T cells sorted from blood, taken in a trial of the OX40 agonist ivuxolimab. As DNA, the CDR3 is TGTGCCAGCGCTTGGGCCCTCTCCTACAATGAGCAGTTCTTC. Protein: CASAWALSYNEQFF.